Below, 20 T cell receptor beta chains from the same sample are listed, as sequenced in a study of T-cell memory formation after mild COVID-19. TCRdb ran MiXCR on the 5' RACE reads and lists one entry per CDR3 protein. This table holds hundreds of thousands of distinct CDR3 sequences, 8% to 10% found once. The sequencing sample was made of PBMCs or a T cell subset sorted from them (not recorded which). Receptors were obtained from a man between 18 and 35 years old who had mild COVID-19 (a few samples of this study predate the infection). Cell type and time point are not known.

This clonotype was recorded a few times. V is TRBV11-2 and J is TRBJ2-3, with 10 bases lining up with TRBD2. The junction had 2 bases not matched to a gene; V was cut back by 8 bases and J by 3 bases. The CDR3 contains 13 residues. Germline V lookup: CDR1 SGHAT, CDR2 FQNNGV. The CDR3 here is CASALAGTDTQYF. CDR3 nucleotides: TGTGCCAGCGCACTAGCGGGAACAGATACGCAGTATTTT.

This clonotype appeared a few times. The J gene is TRBJ1-2, the V gene TRBV10-3, with D tentatively TRBD1 (5 bases). CDR1 ENHRY and CDR2 SYGVKD come from the germline V gene. Deletions cut 6 bases from V and 3 bases from J, with 8 bases between. This CDR3 spans 12 amino acids. The CDR3 protein is CAIRRGDYGYTF. In DNA, the CDR3 is TGTGCCATCAGGAGGGGCGACTATGGCTACACCTTC.

This clonotype came up a few times. The V and J genes are TRBV27 and TRBJ2-5, with D uncertain. The V end lost 10 bases, the J end lost 4 bases, and 13 bases lay between the germline ends. This CDR3 is 12 amino acids long. Germline values: CDR1 MNHEY, CDR2 SMNVEV (reference sequence). The CDR3 coding sequence is TGTGCCACCTCGGGCGTCGGAGAGACCCAGTACTTC. The encoded protein is CATSGVGETQYF.

This clonotype was seen a few times. This chain joins TRBV20-1 and TRBJ2-7; 10 nucleotides match TRBD2. CDR1 is DFQATT, CDR2 SNEGSKA, per germline (reference sequence). With V trimmed by 1 base and J by 3 bases, 0 bases remained unmatched. CDR3 length: 13 residues. The CDR3 reads CSARASGGYEQYV. The CDR3 DNA reads TGCAGTGCTAGAGCTAGCGGGGGCTACGAGCAGTACGTC.

The chain is built from TRBV7-2 and TRBJ2-7; 9 nucleotides agree with TRBD1. CDR1 is SGHTA, CDR2 FQGNSA, per germline. The CDR3 has 14 amino acids. The DNA for the CDR3 is TGTGCCAGCAGCTCTGAACCCACGGGACAGGGCCTTCACGTC. Residues: CASSSEPTGQGLHV.

This clonotype was observed a few times. This chain connects TRBV2 to TRBJ2-5; D is unresolved. The germline V gene encodes CDR1 SNHLY and CDR2 FYNNEI. Trimming stripped 10 bases from V and 2 bases from J, with 14 bases between. The CDR3 is 13 amino acids. The CDR3 DNA reads TGTGCCACCCTACATCAGGCACAAGAGACCCAGTACTTC. Its translation is CATLHQAQETQYF.

This clonotype has at least ten counts. The chain recombines TRBV18 with TRBJ2-1; 7 positions match TRBD2. The CDR3 sequence is 12 residues long. Germline CDR1 reads KGHSH; CDR2 reads LQKENI. V lost 3 bases and J lost 11; bases outside the gene matches: 4. This chain's CDR3 is CASSPQGGQQFF. The CDR3 coding sequence is TGTGCCAGCTCACCGCAGGGAGGGCAGCAGTTCTTC. Full variable domain (outside the CDR3, taken from reference TRBV18 and TRBJ2-1): NAGVMQNPRHLVRRRGQEARLRCSPMKGHSHVYWYRQLPEEGLKFMVYLQKENIIDESGMPKERFSAEFPKEGPSILRIQQVVRGDSAAYFCASSPQGGQQFFGPGTRLTVL.

This chain joins TRBV7-2 and TRBJ1-6; the D gene is possibly TRBD1 (6 bases). The CDR3 has 15 amino acids. V lost 0 bases and J lost 7, with 10 bases in between. Looked up from germline, CDR1 is SGHTA and CDR2 is FQGNSA. The CDR3 is CASSLATGLNSPLHF. In DNA, the CDR3 is TGTGCCAGCAGCTTAGCTACAGGGCTAAATTCACCCCTCCACTTT.

The CDR3 protein is CASSFRDRAVETQYF. The CDR3, as DNA: TGCGCCAGCAGCTTCCGGGACAGGGCGGTAGAGACCCAGTACTTC. V usage is TRBV5-1 and J usage is TRBJ2-5; 9 positions match TRBD1. With 2 bases clipped from V and 4 bases from J, the junction kept 6 bases outside the gene matches. The CDR3 runs to 15 residues. Germline CDR1 reads SGHRS; CDR2 reads YFSETQ.

This clonotype came up a few times. This chain uses TRBV7-9 with TRBJ2-3, with a possible D match to TRBD2 (6 bases). The V end lost 5 bases, the J end lost 0 bases, and 9 bases lay between the germline ends. Germline CDR1 SEHNR, CDR2 FQNEAQ (reference sequence). This CDR3 is built from 14 residues. CDR3 loop: CASSVSGSTDTQYF. CDR3 nucleotides: TGTGCCAGCAGCGTTAGCGGAAGCACAGATACGCAGTATTTT.

The rearrangement uses TRBV23-1 and TRBJ2-6, with D perhaps being TRBD1 or TRBD2 (5 bases each). TRBV23-1 is given ORF status, its function remaining uncertain. CDR3 length: 22 residues. V lost 4 bases to trimming and J lost 2 bases, with 30 bases between them. DNA for the CDR3: TGCGCCAGCAGTCGATATTGGGGCCTTCGGGCAGAGGGATTTGCTGGGGCCAACGTCCTGACTTTC. As protein: CASSRYWGLRAEGFAGANVLTF.

The rearrangement links TRBV9 to TRBJ2-6, with 8 bases lining up with TRBD2. In germline, CDR1 is SGDLS, CDR2 YYNGEE. V shed 4 bases, J shed 1 base, and the junction held 10 bases outside the gene matches. The CDR3 contains 18 residues. CDR3 sequence (DNA): TGTGCCAGCAGCCCAGAAGGCGGGGGGTCGTCTGGGGCCAACGTCCTGACTTTC. The encoded protein is CASSPEGGGSSGANVLTF.

The V call is TRBV10-3, the J call TRBJ1-6; TRBD1 might be the D (6 bases). The CDR3 has 17 amino acids. V shed 4 bases and J shed 3 bases, with 16 bases lying between them. Germline V CDR1 and CDR2: ENHRY, SYGVKD. Written as DNA, the CDR3 is TGTGCCATCAGTGGAGTACAGGGTATAGACTATAATTCACCCCTCCACTTT. This encodes CAISGVQGIDYNSPLHF.

V usage is TRBV5-6 and J usage is TRBJ1-1, with D possibly matching TRBD1 (6 bases). The CDR3 loop spans 14 amino acids. Trimming pared 5 bases from V and 4 bases from J, leaving 15 bases between. Germline values: CDR1 SGHDT, CDR2 YYEEEE. DNA for the CDR3: TGTGCCAGCAGACCCCAGGGGATGAGCACTGAAGCTTTCTTT. Protein product: CASRPQGMSTEAFF.

This clonotype was seen more than once but under ten times. This chain uses TRBV5-1 with TRBJ1-2, with 12 nucleotides matching TRBD1. With 7 bases clipped from V and 9 bases from J, the junction kept 7 bases outside the gene matches. CDR1 and CDR2 from the germline V gene are SGHRS and YFSETQ. This CDR3 has 13 residues. CDR3 bases: TGCGCCAGCGGCGGGACAGGGGGCGATAGCTACACCTTC. Its translation: CASGGTGGDSYTF.

This clonotype was picked up a small number of times. The chain has TRBV6-5 and TRBJ2-3; D might be TRBD2 (7 bases). With 6 bases removed from V and 1 base from J, the gap between germline ends came to 14 bases. CDR3 length equals 15 residues. CDR1 is MNHEY, CDR2 SVGAGI, per germline. Here the CDR3 DNA reads TGTGCCAGCAGCTGGGGGGGCGGTGGCACAGATACGCAGTATTTT. Its protein is CASSWGGGGTDTQYF.

This clonotype was observed a few times. The chain links TRBV11-2 to TRBJ2-1; 8 nucleotides agree with TRBD1. CDR1 and CDR2 (germline): SGHAT, FQNNGV. The V and J ends lost 1 base and 4 bases, in that order; junction bases with no gene match: 3. The CDR3 loop spans 15 amino acids. CDR3 sequence (DNA): TGTGCCAGCAGCTTAGTGGACAGGGTTTACAATGAGCAGTTCTTC. Amino acid sequence: CASSLVDRVYNEQFF.

The rearrangement joins TRBV5-4 to TRBJ2-6, with TRBD2 matching 7 bases. In germline, CDR1 is SGHNT, CDR2 YYREEE (reference sequence). Trimming at V came to 5 bases and at J to 1 base, leaving 12 bases not matched to a gene. The CDR3 is 18 residues long. CDR3 residues: CASRPWTGGRSGANVLTF. The CDR3 region has the DNA TGTGCCAGCAGGCCCTGGACGGGGGGACGATCTGGGGCCAACGTCCTGACTTTC.

The chain joins TRBV28 to TRBJ1-4; the D is unclear. Trimming took off 6 bases at V and 6 bases at J, with 11 bases between the two ends. This CDR3 has 13 residues. From germline, CDR1 is MDHEN and CDR2 SYDVKM. CDR3 sequence reads: CASSPAQDEKLFF. The DNA of the CDR3 is TGTGCCAGCAGCCCCGCGCAGGATGAAAAACTGTTTTTT.

The chain combines TRBV7-9 with TRBJ2-1, with a weak D call TRBD2 (6 bases). V was trimmed by 2 bases and J by 7 bases, leaving 21 bases between them. Germline V gene lookup returns CDR1 SEHNR and CDR2 FQNEAQ (reference sequence). This CDR3 is built from 17 residues. Here the CDR3 reads CASSLSRFGRRGNEQFF. The CDR3 bases are TGTGCCAGCAGCTTATCAAGGTTCGGTCGGCGGGGTAATGAGCAGTTCTTC. Full variable domain (missing parts from reference TRBV7-9 and TRBJ2-1): DTGVSQNPRHKITKRGQNVTFRCDPISEHNRLYWYRQTLGQGPEFLTYFQNEAQLEKSRLLSDRFSAERPKGSFSTLEIQRTEQGDSAMYLCASSLSRFGRRGNEQFFGPGTRLTVL.